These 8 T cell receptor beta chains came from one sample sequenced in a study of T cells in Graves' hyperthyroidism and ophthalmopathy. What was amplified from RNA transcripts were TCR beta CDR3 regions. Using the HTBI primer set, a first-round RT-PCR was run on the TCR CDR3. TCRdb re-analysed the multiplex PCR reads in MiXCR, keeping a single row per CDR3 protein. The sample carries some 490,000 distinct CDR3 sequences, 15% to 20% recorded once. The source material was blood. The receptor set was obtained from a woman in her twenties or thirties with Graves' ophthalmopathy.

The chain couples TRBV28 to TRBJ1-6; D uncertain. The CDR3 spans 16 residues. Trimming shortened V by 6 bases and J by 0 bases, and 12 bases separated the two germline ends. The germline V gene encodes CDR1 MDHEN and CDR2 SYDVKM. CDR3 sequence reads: CASSSIRSSYNSPLHF. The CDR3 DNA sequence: TGTGCCAGCAGCTCCATTAGGAGCTCCTATAATTCACCCCTCCACTTT.

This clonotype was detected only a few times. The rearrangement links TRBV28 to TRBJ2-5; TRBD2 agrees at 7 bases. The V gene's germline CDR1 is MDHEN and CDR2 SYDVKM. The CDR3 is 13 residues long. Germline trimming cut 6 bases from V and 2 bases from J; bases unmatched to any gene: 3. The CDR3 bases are TGTGCCAGCAGGCAGGGACTACAAGAGACCCAGTACTTC. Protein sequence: CASRQGLQETQYF.

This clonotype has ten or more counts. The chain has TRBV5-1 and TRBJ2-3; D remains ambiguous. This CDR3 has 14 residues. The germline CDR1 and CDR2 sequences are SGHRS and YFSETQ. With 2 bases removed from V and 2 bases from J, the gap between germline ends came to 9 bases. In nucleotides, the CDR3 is TGCGCCAGCAGCTTCCTGGTAACCACAGATACGCAGTATTTT. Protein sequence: CASSFLVTTDTQYF.

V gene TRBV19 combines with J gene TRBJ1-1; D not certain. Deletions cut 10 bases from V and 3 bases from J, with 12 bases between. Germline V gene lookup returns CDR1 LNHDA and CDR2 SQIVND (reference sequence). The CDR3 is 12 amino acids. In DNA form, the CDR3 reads TGTGCCACCGCCCTCGGGTACACTGAAGCTTTCTTT. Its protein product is CATALGYTEAFF.

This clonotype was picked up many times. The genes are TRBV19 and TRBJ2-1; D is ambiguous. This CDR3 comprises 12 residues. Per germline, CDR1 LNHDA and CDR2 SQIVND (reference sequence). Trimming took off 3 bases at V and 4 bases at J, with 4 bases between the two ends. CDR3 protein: CASSMLYNEQFF. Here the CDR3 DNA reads TGTGCCAGTAGTATGCTGTACAATGAGCAGTTCTTC.

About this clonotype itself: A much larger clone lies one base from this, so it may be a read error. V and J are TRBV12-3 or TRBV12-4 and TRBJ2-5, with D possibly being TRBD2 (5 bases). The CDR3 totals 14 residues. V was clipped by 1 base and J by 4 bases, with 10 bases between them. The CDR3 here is CASSLDPSTETQYF. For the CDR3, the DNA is TGTGCCAGCAGTTTAGACCCTAGCACAGAGACCCAGTACTTC.

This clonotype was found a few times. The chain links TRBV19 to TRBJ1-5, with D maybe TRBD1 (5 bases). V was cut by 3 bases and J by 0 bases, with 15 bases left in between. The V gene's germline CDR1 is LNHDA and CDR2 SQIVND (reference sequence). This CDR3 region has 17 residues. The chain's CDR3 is CASSITSGTYSNQPQHF. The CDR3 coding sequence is TGTGCCAGTAGTATCACTTCCGGGACCTATAGCAATCAGCCCCAGCATTTT.

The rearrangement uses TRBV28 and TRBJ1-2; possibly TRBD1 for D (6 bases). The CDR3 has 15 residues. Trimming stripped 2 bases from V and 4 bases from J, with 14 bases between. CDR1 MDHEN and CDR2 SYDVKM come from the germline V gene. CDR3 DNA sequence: TGTGCCAGCAGTTTAACGGTCAGGGGCGGCTATGGCTACACCTTC. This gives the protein CASSLTVRGGYGYTF.